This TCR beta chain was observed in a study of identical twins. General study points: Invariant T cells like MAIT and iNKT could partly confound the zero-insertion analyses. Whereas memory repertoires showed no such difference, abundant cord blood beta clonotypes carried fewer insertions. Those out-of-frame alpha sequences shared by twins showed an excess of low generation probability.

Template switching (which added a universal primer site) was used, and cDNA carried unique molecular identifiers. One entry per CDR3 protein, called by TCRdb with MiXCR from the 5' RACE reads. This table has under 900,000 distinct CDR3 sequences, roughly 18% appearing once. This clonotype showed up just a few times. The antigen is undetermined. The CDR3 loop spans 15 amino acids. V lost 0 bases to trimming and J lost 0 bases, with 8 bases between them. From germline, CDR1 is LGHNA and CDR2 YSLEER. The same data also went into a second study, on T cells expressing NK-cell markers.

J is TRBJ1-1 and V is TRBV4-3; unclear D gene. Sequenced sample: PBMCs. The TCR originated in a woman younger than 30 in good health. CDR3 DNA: TGCGCCAGCAGCCAAGACGGGCAGATGAACACTGAAGCTTTCTTT. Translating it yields CASSQDGQMNTEAFF.